These 23 T cell receptor beta chains originate from one sample sequenced in a study of identifying expanded T cells in peripheral blood. Sequencing used immunoSEQ multiplex PCR; TCRdb keeps in-frame clones, though not all of them. Of about 78,000 clones listed, 88% are singletons. Sequenced material: blood. The receptors come from a person aged 18 to 69 in good health.

This clone was found once. The chain has TRBV7-9 and TRBJ2-1; 11 bases align to TRBD2. Germline CDR1 SEHNR, CDR2 FQNEAQ (reference sequence). Germline trimming cut 1 base from V and 1 base from J; bases unmatched to any gene: 3. The CDR3 has 17 amino acids. The CDR3 bases are TGTGCCAGCAGCTTAGTAGGACTAGCGGGTTCCTACAATGAGCAGTTCTTC. Its protein is CASSLVGLAGSYNEQFF.

The chain has TRBV7-9 and TRBJ1-1, with 8 bases lining up with TRBD1. Trimming at V came to 3 bases and at J to 4 bases, leaving 4 bases not matched to a gene. CDR1 is SEHNR and CDR2 is FQNEAQ in the germline V gene (reference sequence). This CDR3 is built from 14 residues. The CDR3 is CASSFTTGGTEAFF. As DNA, the CDR3 is TGTGCCAGCAGCTTTACTACAGGGGGCACTGAAGCTTTCTTT. The whole variable domain, remainder taken from reference TRBV7-9 and TRBJ1-1, is DTGVSQNPRHKITKRGQNVTFRCDPISEHNRLYWYRQTLGQGPEFLTYFQNEAQLEKSRLLSDRFSAERPKGSFSTLEIQRTEQGDSAMYLCASSFTTGGTEAFFGQGTRLTVV.

The V gene is TRBV4-3, the J gene TRBJ2-5, with 8 bases fitting TRBD2. Germline lookup yields CDR1 LGHNA and CDR2 YSLEER. V dropped 0 bases and J dropped 4; count of bases not matched to a gene: 10. The CDR3 totals 17 residues. The CDR3 spells CASSQDYYGGAVETQYF. CDR3 DNA: TGCGCCAGCAGCCAAGATTACTACGGGGGGGCGGTAGAGACCCAGTACTTC.

The rearrangement links TRBV7-8 to TRBJ2-3; either TRBD1 or TRBD2 may supply D (5 bases each). The CDR3 extends over 14 amino acids. V lost 7 bases to trimming and J lost 3 bases, with 14 bases between them. Germline CDR1 SGHVS, CDR2 FQNEAQ. The CDR3 DNA sequence: TGTGCCAGCAATATCGGCAGGGAGACAGATACGCAGTATTTT. Translated, it gives CASNIGRETDTQYF.

The rearrangement joins TRBV7-9 to TRBJ2-5, with 10 bases aligning to TRBD1. Germline assignment: CDR1 SEHNR and CDR2 FQNEAQ (reference sequence). The CDR3 is 17 amino acids. J lost 2 bases, V lost 5 bases, and 11 bases had no gene match. The DNA for the CDR3 is TGTGCCAGCAGCCGACTCCGGGACAGGGGACCTCAAGAGACCCAGTACTTC. Amino acids: CASSRLRDRGPQETQYF.

This clone appeared a single time. The chain links TRBV10-3 to TRBJ1-3; 8 bases line up with TRBD1. This CDR3 is 11 amino acids long. Germline lookup yields CDR1 ENHRY and CDR2 SYGVKD. V was clipped by 10 bases and J by 7 bases; unmatched bases: 3. The DNA for the CDR3 is TGTGCCACCACAGGGGGGAACACCATATATTTT. Protein product: CATTGGNTIYF.

The chain joins TRBV7-9 to TRBJ2-7; a weak D match, TRBD1 (5 bases). The germline gives CDR1 SEHNR, CDR2 FQNEAQ (reference sequence). V lost 4 bases and J lost 4, with 14 bases in between. This CDR3 is built from 14 residues. The CDR3 region has the DNA TGTGCCAGCAGCTCAGCCTTTGACAGATACGAGCAGTACTTC. Its translation: CASSSAFDRYEQYF.

The chain joins TRBV18 to TRBJ2-5; D is unclear. The CDR3 is made up of 14 amino acids. V was pared by 4 bases and J by 1 base, with 10 bases between. Germline loops: CDR1 KGHSH, CDR2 LQKENI. The CDR3 reads CASSRRRTQETQYF. CDR3 DNA: TGTGCCAGCTCACGAAGAAGGACCCAAGAGACCCAGTACTTC.

This sequence joins TRBV12-5 and TRBJ2-3, with 11 positions matching TRBD2. Germline CDR1 is LGHNT and CDR2 is FRNRAP. The CDR3 consists of 15 residues. J gave up 5 bases and V 6 bases, and 7 bases lay outside the gene matches. In DNA form, the CDR3 reads TGTGCTAGTGGAACCAGACTAGCGGGGAGAGATACGCAGTATTTT. As protein: CASGTRLAGRDTQYF.

Only a few counts were recorded for this clone. V gene TRBV28 combines with J gene TRBJ1-6, with a tentative D call TRBD1 (6 bases). Germline V gene data show CDR1 as MDHEN and CDR2 as SYDVKM. The CDR3 is 15 amino acids. The V end was cut by 3 bases, the J end by 8 bases, with 14 bases between. The DNA for the CDR3 is TGTGCCAGCAGTTTTCTAGCGGGGGGCGATTCACCCCTCCACTTT. Translated, it gives CASSFLAGGDSPLHF.

The chain links TRBV7-9 to TRBJ1-2, with D possibly matching TRBD1 (6 bases). The length of the CDR3 is 14 residues. Germline-derived CDR1 and CDR2 are SEHNR and FQNEAQ (reference sequence). V was pared by 5 bases and J by 2 bases, with 12 bases between. CDR3 DNA sequence: TGTGCCAGCAGCCCTCGACAGGAAAACTATGGCTACACCTTC. It encodes CASSPRQENYGYTF.

The rearrangement links TRBV30 to TRBJ2-7, with TRBD1 as a possible D gene (6 bases). The CDR3 has 13 residues. Per germline, CDR1 GTSNPN and CDR2 SVGIG (reference sequence). The V and J ends lost 1 base and 2 bases respectively, with 9 bases between them. The CDR3 loop is CAWSGRTAYEQYF. CDR3 nucleotides: TGTGCCTGGAGTGGGCGGACAGCCTACGAGCAGTACTTC. Variable domain in full (rest from reference TRBV30 and TRBJ2-7): SQTIHQWPATLVQPVGSPLSLECTVEGTSNPNLYWYRQAAGRGLQLLFYSVGIGQISSEVPQNLSASRPQDRQFILSSKKLLLSDSGFYLCAWSGRTAYEQYFGPGTRLTVT.

The rearrangement uses TRBV10-3 and TRBJ2-3; TRBD1 or TRBD2 may be the D gene (5 bases each). V was cut by 5 bases and J by 4 bases, with 10 bases left in between. Germline V CDR1 and CDR2: ENHRY, SYGVKD. This CDR3 spans 13 amino acids. This chain's CDR3 is CAISPGSADTQYF. The CDR3 nucleotides are TGTGCCATCAGTCCAGGGAGCGCAGATACGCAGTATTTT.

V gene TRBV5-1 combines with J gene TRBJ2-7, with D perhaps matching TRBD1 (5 bases). V gave up 2 bases and J gave up 8 bases, with 17 bases separating them. The CDR3 consists of 14 residues. Per the germline V gene, CDR1 is SGHRS and CDR2 is YFSETQ. In nucleotides, the CDR3 is TGCGCCAGCAGCTTCAGGGCAGAACTACGACAGCAGTACTTC. The encoded protein is CASSFRAELRQQYF.

The chain carries TRBV6-5 and TRBJ1-4; D not certain. Per the germline V gene, CDR1 is MNHEY and CDR2 is SVGAGI. The germline V and J ends were trimmed by 6 bases and 4 bases, with 9 bases remaining between them. The CDR3 is made up of 13 amino acids. The CDR3 is CASSRNLNEKLFF. In DNA, the CDR3 is TGTGCCAGCAGCCGGAACCTTAATGAAAAACTGTTTTTT.

This chain uses TRBV30 with TRBJ1-1, with D unclear. The CDR3 totals 15 residues. V shed 4 bases and J shed 2 bases, with 17 bases lying between them. CDR1 and CDR2 from the germline V gene are GTSNPN and SVGIG (reference sequence). The DNA of the CDR3 is TGTGCCTGGAAACGGGCTCCCTGGGGAAACACTGAAGCTTTCTTT. It encodes CAWKRAPWGNTEAFF.

This chain uses TRBV15 with TRBJ2-7, with 8 bases aligning to TRBD1. Germline CDR1 LNHNV, CDR2 YYDKDF (reference sequence). V gave up 1 base and J gave up 5 bases; unmatched junction bases: 10. The CDR3 length is 16 residues. CDR3 sequence reads: CATSRGRGTGFDEQYF. CDR3 DNA: TGTGCCACCAGCAGAGGCCGAGGGACAGGTTTCGACGAGCAGTACTTC. Full variable domain (rest looked up from reference TRBV15 and TRBJ2-7): DAMVIQNPRYQVTQFGKPVTLSCSQTLNHNVMYWYQQKSSQAPKLLFHYYDKDFNNEADTPDNFQSRRPNTSFCFLDIRSPGLGDTAMYLCATSRGRGTGFDEQYFGPGTRLTVT.

The chain recombines TRBV7-2 with TRBJ1-2; D is unresolved. This CDR3 has 11 residues. V was trimmed by 6 bases and J by 1 base, leaving 3 bases between them. Per germline, CDR1 SGHTA and CDR2 FQGNSA. The CDR3 region has the DNA TGTGCCAGCAGAAATAACTATGGCTACACCTTC. It translates to CASRNNYGYTF. The entire variable domain, with the rest obtained from reference TRBV7-2 and TRBJ1-2, is as follows: GAGVSQSPSNKVTEKGKDVELRCDPISGHTALYWYRQSLGQGLEFLIYFQGNSAPDKSGLPSDRFSAERTGGSVSTLTIQRTQQEDSAVYLCASRNNYGYTFGSGTRLTVV.

This clone was seen only once. The rearrangement links TRBV30 to TRBJ2-5, with 8 nucleotides matching TRBD1. Germline-derived CDR1 and CDR2 are GTSNPN and SVGIG (reference sequence). The ends lost 0 bases at V and 7 bases at J; junction bases unmatched: 1. This CDR3 contains 12 residues. The CDR3 coding sequence is TGTGCCTGGAGTGTAACAGGGGGGACCCAGTACTTC. It encodes CAWSVTGGTQYF. The full variable domain, its missing parts supplied by reference TRBV30 and TRBJ2-5, is SQTIHQWPATLVQPVGSPLSLECTVEGTSNPNLYWYRQAAGRGLQLLFYSVGIGQISSEVPQNLSASRPQDRQFILSSKKLLLSDSGFYLCAWSVTGGTQYFGPGTRLLVL.

This clone was picked up a small number of times. This chain uses TRBV4-3 with TRBJ1-6; no clear D gene. Germline V gene sequence: CDR1 LGHNA, CDR2 YSLEER. V gave up 0 bases and J gave up 3 bases, with 12 bases separating them. CDR3 length: 17 residues. The CDR3 coding sequence is TGCGCCAGCAGCCAAGATAGGGATTACCTCTATAATTCACCCCTCCACTTT. Protein sequence: CASSQDRDYLYNSPLHF.

CDR3 sequence reads: CASSRTGLNTEAFF. The CDR3 DNA reads TGTGCCAGCAGTCGGACAGGGCTGAACACTGAAGCTTTCTTT. The gene calls are TRBV6-6 and TRBJ1-1; the match to TRBD1 covers 8 bases. Germline loops: CDR1 MNHNY, CDR2 SVGAGI (reference sequence). Trimming took 5 bases from V and 0 from J; bases not matched to a gene: 2. The CDR3 is 14 residues long.

This clone was recorded once. The chain uses TRBV27 and TRBJ2-5; tentatively, D is TRBD1 or TRBD2 (5 bases each). Trimming cost V 5 bases and J 1 base, with 17 bases left between them. Germline V gives CDR1 MNHEY, CDR2 SMNVEV (reference sequence). The CDR3 contains 16 residues. CDR3 amino acids: CASSKFRGATQETQYF. Here the CDR3 DNA reads TGTGCCAGCAGTAAGTTCCGAGGGGCCACCCAAGAGACCCAGTACTTC.

This clone occurred once. The chain has TRBV9 and TRBJ2-7, with 9 bases identical to TRBD1. The J segment lost 7 bases and the V segment lost 2 bases, leaving 4 bases of the junction unmatched. The CDR3 extends over 13 amino acids. CDR1 and CDR2 from the germline V gene are SGDLS and YYNGEE. The CDR3 DNA sequence: TGTGCCAGCAGCGTTTCAGACAGGGGGGAGCAGTACTTC. This sequence encodes CASSVSDRGEQYF.